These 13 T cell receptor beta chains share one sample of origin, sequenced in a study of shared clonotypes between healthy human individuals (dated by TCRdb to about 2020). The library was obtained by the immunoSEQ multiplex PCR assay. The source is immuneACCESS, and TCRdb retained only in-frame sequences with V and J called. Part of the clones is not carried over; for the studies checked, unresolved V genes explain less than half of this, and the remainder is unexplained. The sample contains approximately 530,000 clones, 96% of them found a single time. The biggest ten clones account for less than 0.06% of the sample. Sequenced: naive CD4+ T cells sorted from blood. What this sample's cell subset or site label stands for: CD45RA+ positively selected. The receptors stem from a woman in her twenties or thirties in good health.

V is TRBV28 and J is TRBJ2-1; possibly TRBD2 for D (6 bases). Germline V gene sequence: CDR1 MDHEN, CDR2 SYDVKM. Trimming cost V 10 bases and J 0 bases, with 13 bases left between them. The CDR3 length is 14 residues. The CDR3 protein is CATREVSSYNEQFF. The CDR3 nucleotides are TGTGCCACCAGGGAGGTGAGCTCCTACAATGAGCAGTTCTTC.

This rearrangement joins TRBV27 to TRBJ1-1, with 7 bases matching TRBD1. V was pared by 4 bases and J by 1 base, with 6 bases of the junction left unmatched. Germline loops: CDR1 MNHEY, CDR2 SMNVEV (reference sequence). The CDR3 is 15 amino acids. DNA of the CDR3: TGTGCCAGCAGTTCTCCAGGGGGTTGGAACACTGAAGCTTTCTTT. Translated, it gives CASSSPGGWNTEAFF.

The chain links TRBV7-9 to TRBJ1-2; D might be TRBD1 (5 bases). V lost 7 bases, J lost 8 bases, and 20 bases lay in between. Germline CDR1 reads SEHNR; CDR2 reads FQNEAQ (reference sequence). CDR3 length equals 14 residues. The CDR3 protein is CASTSGAGTRGYTF. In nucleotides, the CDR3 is TGTGCCAGCACCTCTGGTGCCGGGACGAGGGGCTACACCTTC.

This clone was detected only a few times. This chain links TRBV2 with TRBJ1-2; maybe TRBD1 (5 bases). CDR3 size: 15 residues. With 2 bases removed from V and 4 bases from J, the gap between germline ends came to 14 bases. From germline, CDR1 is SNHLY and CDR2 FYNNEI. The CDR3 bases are TGTGCCAGCAGTGAAAATTGGGGCGGGAGCTATGGCTACACCTTC. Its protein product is CASSENWGGSYGYTF.

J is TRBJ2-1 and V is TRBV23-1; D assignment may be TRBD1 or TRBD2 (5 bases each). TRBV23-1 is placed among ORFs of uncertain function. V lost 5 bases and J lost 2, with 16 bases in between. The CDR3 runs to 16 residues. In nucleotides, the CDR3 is TGCGCCAGCAGTTTGGGGGTAGGGGATGCCTACAATGAGCAGTTCTTC. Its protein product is CASSLGVGDAYNEQFF.

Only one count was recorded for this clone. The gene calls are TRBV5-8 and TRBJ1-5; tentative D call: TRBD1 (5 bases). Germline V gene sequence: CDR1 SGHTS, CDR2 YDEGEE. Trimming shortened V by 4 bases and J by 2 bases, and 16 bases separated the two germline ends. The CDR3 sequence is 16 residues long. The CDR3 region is CASSDKGFWGNQPQHF. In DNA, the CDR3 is TGTGCCAGCAGCGATAAGGGGTTTTGGGGCAATCAGCCCCAGCATTTT.

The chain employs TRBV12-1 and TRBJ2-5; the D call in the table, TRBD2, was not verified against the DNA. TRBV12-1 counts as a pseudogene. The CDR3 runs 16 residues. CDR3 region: CASSRNGLAGRETQYF. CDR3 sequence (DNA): TGTGCCAGCAGCCGAAATGGACTAGCGGGACGGGAGACCCAGTACTTC.

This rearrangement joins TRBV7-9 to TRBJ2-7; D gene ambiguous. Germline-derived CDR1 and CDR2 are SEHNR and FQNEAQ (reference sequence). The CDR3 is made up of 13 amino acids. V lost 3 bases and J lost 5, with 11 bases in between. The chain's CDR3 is CASSLSGADEQYF. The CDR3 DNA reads TGTGCCAGCAGCTTGTCGGGCGCGGACGAGCAGTACTTC.

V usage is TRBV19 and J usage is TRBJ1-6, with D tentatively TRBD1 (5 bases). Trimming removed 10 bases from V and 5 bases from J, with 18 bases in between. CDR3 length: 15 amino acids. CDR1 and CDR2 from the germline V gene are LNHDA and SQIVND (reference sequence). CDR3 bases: TGTGCCACAAAAAGACAGTCAAATAATAATTCACCCCTCCACTTT. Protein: CATKRQSNNNSPLHF. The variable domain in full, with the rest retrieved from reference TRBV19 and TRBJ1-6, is DGGITQSPKYLFRKEGQNVTLSCEQNLNHDAMYWYRQDPGQGLRLIYYSQIVNDFQKGDIAEGYSVSREKKESFPLTVTSAQKNPTAFYLCATKRQSNNNSPLHFGNGTRLTVT.

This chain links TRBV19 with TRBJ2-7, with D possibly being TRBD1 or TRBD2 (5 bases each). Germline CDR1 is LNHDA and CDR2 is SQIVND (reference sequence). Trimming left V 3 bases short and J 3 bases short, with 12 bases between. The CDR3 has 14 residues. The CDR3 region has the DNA TGTGCCAGTAGTATGCAGGGACCCAACTACGAGCAGTACTTC. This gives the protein CASSMQGPNYEQYF.

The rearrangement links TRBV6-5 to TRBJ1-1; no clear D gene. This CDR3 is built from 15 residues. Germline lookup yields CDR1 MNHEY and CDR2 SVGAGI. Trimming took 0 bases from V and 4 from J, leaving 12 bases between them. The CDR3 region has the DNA TGTGCCAGCAGTTACTCGAGAAGGGTTGGCACTGAAGCTTTCTTT. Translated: CASSYSRRVGTEAFF.

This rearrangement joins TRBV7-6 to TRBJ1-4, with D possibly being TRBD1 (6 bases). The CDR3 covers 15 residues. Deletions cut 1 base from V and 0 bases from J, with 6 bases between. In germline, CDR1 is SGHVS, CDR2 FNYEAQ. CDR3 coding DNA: TGTGCCAGCAGCTTAGGACAGGCAACTAATGAAAAACTGTTTTTT. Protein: CASSLGQATNEKLFF.

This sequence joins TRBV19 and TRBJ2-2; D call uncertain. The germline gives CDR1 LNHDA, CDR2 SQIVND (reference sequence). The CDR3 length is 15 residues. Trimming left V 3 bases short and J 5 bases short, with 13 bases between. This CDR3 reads CASSIGLMGTGELFF. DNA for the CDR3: TGTGCCAGTAGTATCGGCCTAATGGGAACCGGGGAGCTGTTTTTT.